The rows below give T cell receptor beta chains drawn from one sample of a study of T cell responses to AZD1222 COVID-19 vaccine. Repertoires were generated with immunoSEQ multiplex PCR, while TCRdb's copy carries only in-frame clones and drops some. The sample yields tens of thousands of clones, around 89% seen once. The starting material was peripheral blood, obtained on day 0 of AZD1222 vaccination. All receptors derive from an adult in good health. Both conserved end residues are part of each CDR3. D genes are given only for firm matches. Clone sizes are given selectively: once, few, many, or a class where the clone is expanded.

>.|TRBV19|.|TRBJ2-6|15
TGTGCCAGTAGGACAGGCAGCTCTGGGGCCAACGTCCTGACTTTC
CASRTGSSGANVLTF
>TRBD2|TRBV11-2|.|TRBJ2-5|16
TGTGCCAGCAGCCCCGGGACTAGCGGGAGTTTAGAGACCCAGTACTTC
CASSPGTSGSLETQYF
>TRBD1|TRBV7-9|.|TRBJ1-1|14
TGTGCCAGCAGCACGGGACAGGGGGCCACTGAAGCTTTCTTT
CASSTGQGATEAFF
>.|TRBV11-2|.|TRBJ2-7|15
TGTGCCAGCAGCTTAGGAGGGACTCTAAACTACGAGCAGTACTTC
CASSLGGTLNYEQYF
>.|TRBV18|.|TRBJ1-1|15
TGTGCCAGCTCCAGGCTCGGGTTGGGTGACACTGAAGCTTTCTTT
CASSRLGLGDTEAFF
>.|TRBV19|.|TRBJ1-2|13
TGTGCCAGTAACCTCGGGACGGCGTATGGCTACACCTTC
CASNLGTAYGYTF
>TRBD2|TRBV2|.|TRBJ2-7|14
TGTGCCAGCAGTACTTTAGCGGGAGGTTACGAGCAGTACTTC
CASSTLAGGYEQYF
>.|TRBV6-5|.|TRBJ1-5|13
TGTGCCAGCAGCATGTCCGGGTCTGGGCCCCAGCATTTT
CASSMSGSGPQHF
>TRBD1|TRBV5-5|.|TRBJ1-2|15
TGTGCCAGCAGCTTGGGGACAGGGGGCAACTATGGCTACACCTTC
CASSLGTGGNYGYTF
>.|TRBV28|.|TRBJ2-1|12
TGTGCCAGCACTCTAGGGGTGGGAGAGCAGTTCTTC
CASTLGVGEQFF
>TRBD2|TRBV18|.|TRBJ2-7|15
TGTGCCAGCTCAGGCCCTAGCGGGAGCTCCTACGAGCAGTACTTC
CASSGPSGSSYEQYF
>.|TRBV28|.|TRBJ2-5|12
TGTGCCAGCACCCCCCCGCGCGGGACCCAGTACTTC
CASTPPRGTQYF
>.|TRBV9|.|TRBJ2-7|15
TGTGCCAGCAGCGAAAGTAGGATGCCCTGGGCGGAGCAGTACTTC
CASSESRMPWAEQYF
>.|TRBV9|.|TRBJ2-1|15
TGTGCCAGCAGCGTCGGGACGAATAGCTACAATGAGCAGTTCTTC
CASSVGTNSYNEQFF
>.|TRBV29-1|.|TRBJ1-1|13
TGCAGCGTCCAAGGGTGGCAGAACACTGAAGCTTTCTTT
CSVQGWQNTEAFF
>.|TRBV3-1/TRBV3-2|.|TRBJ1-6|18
TGTGCCAGCAGCCATGCGGAGGGACGAAGCTCCTATAATTCACCCCTCCACTTT
CASSHAEGRSSYNSPLHF
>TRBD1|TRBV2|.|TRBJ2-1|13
TGTGCCAGCAGTCGGACAGGGGGCATGATGAAGTTCTTC
CASSRTGGMMKFF
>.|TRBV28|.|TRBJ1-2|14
TGTGCCAGCAGTGGCGGACAGAAACAAGAAGGCTACACCTTC
CASSGGQKQEGYTF
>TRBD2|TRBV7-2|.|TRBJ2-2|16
TGTGCCAGCAGCTTAGTAGCGGGAGCGTTCACCGGGGAGCTGTTTTTT
CASSLVAGAFTGELFF
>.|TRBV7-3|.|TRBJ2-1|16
TGTGCCAGCAGCTCTAAAACTAGTGGAGGAAGAAATGAGCAGTTCTTC
CASSSKTSGGRNEQFF
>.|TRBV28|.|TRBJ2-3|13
TGTGCCAGCAGCGAAGGGCGCACAGATACGCAGTATTTT
CASSEGRTDTQYF
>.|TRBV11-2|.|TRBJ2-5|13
TGTGCCAGCAGCATGACAGACCAAGAGACCCAGTACTTC
CASSMTDQETQYF
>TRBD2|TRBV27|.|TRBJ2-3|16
TGTGCCAGCAGCCTCCTAGCGGGAGTACGAACAGATACGCAGTATTTT
CASSLLAGVRTDTQYF
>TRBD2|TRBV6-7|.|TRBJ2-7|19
TGTGCCAGCAGTTACTCGGGACTAGCGGGAGGGCCAAGTCTTGGCGAGCAGTACTTC
CASSYSGLAGGPSLGEQYF
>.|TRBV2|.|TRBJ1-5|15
TGTGCCAGCAGTGCACGGGGAGGGGCGGGTCAGCCCCAGCATTTT
CASSARGGAGQPQHF
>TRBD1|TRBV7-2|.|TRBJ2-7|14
TGTGCCAGCAGCCAAACGACAGGGCACTACGAGCAGTACTTC
CASSQTTGHYEQYF
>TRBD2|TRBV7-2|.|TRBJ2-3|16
TGTGCCAGCAGCTCCGGACTAGCGGGCTGGGGGGATACGCAGTATTTT
CASSSGLAGWGDTQYF
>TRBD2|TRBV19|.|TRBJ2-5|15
TGTGCCAGTAGACCCGGGACTAGCGGACAAGAGACCCAGTACTTC
CASRPGTSGQETQYF
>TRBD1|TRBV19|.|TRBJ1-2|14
TGTGCCAGTAGTATAGTCCAGGGGGACTATGGCTACACCTTC
CASSIVQGDYGYTF
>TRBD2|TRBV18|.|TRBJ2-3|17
TGTGCCAGCTCACGTGTAGCGGGAGGGCCCTCGACAGATACGCAGTATTTT
CASSRVAGGPSTDTQYF
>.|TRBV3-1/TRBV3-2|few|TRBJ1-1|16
TGTGCCAGCAGCCAAGGCCTGGGACTTTTAAACACTGAAGCTTTCTTT
CASSQGLGLLNTEAFF
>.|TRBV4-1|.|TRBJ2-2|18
TGCGCCAGCAGCCAAGAGGAGGTCAGGCCGGGGGCCACCGGGGAGCTGTTTTTT
CASSQEEVRPGATGELFF
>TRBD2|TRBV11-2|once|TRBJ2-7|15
TGTGCCAGCAGCAAGACTAGCATCCTCTCCTACGAGCAGTACTTC
CASSKTSILSYEQYF
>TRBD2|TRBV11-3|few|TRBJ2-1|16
TGTGCCAGCAGCTTAGGACTAGCGGGAGGGCGTAATGAGCAGTTCTTC
CASSLGLAGGRNEQFF
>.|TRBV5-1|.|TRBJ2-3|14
TGCGCCAGCAGAAAGGGGGGAGGGGAAGATACGCAGTATTTT
CASRKGGGEDTQYF
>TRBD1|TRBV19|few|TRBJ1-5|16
TGTGCCAGTAGTGTAACGACAGGGACTGGAAATCAGCCCCAGCATTTT
CASSVTTGTGNQPQHF
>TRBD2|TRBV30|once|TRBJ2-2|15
TGTGCCTGGAGTGTACCGGGACTAGCGGGAGTACGGCTGTTTTTT
CAWSVPGLAGVRLFF
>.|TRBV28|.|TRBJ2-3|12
TGTGCCAGCAGTCTAAGCACAGATACGCAGTATTTT
CASSLSTDTQYF
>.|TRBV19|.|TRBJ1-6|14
TGTGCCAGTAGTATGCTGGGATCGGGTTCACCCCTCCACTTT
CASSMLGSGSPLHF
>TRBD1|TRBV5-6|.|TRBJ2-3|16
TGTGCCAGCAGCCCCCTCCGGGACAGGAGGACAGATACGCAGTATTTT
CASSPLRDRRTDTQYF
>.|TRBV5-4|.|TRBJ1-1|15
TGTGCCAGCAGCTTGGGGGGCAGAGTGAACACTGAAGCTTTCTTT
CASSLGGRVNTEAFF
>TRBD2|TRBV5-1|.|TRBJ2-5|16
TGCGCCAGCAGCCTTTGGACTAGCGGGAGTGGAGAGACCCAGTACTTC
CASSLWTSGSGETQYF
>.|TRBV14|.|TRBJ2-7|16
TGTGCCAGCAGCCACTGGGGGGGGCGCGATTCCTACGAGCAGTACTTC
CASSHWGGRDSYEQYF
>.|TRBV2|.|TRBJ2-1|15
TGTGCCAGCATCGTATCCGGGAGCTCCTACAATGAGCAGTTCTTC
CASIVSGSSYNEQFF
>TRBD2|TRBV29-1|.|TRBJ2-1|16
TGCAGCGTTCGGCCGGGACTAGCGGGATCCCTCAATGAGCAGTTCTTC
CSVRPGLAGSLNEQFF
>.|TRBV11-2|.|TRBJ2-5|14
TGTGCCAGCAGCTTAGTTGGGGGTCAGGGGACCCAGTACTTC
CASSLVGGQGTQYF
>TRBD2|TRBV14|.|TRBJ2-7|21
TGTGCCAGCAGCCAAGCCGCCCTTCCGGGACTAGCGGGAGATGGGTCCTACGAGCAGTACTTC
CASSQAALPGLAGDGSYEQYF
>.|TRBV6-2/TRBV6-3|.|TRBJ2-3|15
TGTGCCAGCAGTTATTGGAACAGGGACACAGATACGCAGTATTTT
CASSYWNRDTDTQYF
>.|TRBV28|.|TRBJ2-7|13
TGTGCCAGCAGTGAGGCGGAGTCCTACGAGCAGTACTTC
CASSEAESYEQYF
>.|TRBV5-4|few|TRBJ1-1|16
TGTGCCAGCAGCTTGGGAAGCAGGGTAAATTTCATTGAAGCTTTCTTT
CASSLGSRVNFIEAFF